The rows below give T cell receptor beta chains drawn from one sample of a study of blood T cells in healthy people across ages. TCRdb analysed the 5' RACE reads with MiXCR anew, one entry per CDR3 protein. Of about 930,000 distinct CDR3 sequences detected, under 35% appear once; the ten largest clones hold roughly 10%. The data also belong to a second study, concerning T cells of mothers and their children.

Sequencing used blood. The receptors shown here come from a middle-aged woman in good health. CDR3s include the opening cysteine and the closing phenylalanine or tryptophan. Each record gives: CDR3 DNA, CDR3 protein, CDR3 length, V gene, J gene, clone size, D gene. The D gene is left open where the match is weak. The listing skips clone size in some rows; elsewhere it reads once, few, many or a size class.

TGTGCCAGCAGGAGGGTGCTTGGAGAGCAGTACTTC	CASRRVLGEQYF	12	TRBV7-8	TRBJ2-7	many	-
TGTGCCTGGATCTCGGACGGGGCGGGCTATGGCTACACCTTC	CAWISDGAGYGYTF	14	TRBV30	TRBJ1-2	few	-
TGCAGTGCTTCCCCGAGCTCCTACAATGAGCAGTTCTTC	CSASPSSYNEQFF	13	TRBV20-1	TRBJ2-1	many	-
TGTGCCAGCACCTACGGAGGGGGCACTGAAGCTTTCTTT	CASTYGGGTEAFF	13	TRBV6-5	TRBJ1-1	-	-
TGTGCCAGCAGCCCCGACAGGGTTGGATCACCCCTCCACTTT	CASSPDRVGSPLHF	14	TRBV12-3/TRBV12-4	TRBJ1-6	few	TRBD1
TGTGCCAGCAGTTTAGGGACAGGGGGTAGCAATCAGCCCCAGCATTTT	CASSLGTGGSNQPQHF	16	TRBV12-3/TRBV12-4	TRBJ1-5	-	TRBD1
TGTGCCAGCAGTCAACTTTCTGGGGCCAACGTCCTGACTTTC	CASSQLSGANVLTF	14	TRBV27	TRBJ2-6	few	-
TGCGCCAGCGGAAGGGATGTACCAGATACGCAGTATTTT	CASGRDVPDTQYF	13	TRBV5-1	TRBJ2-3	many	-
TGTGCCACCAGTGATTTCCAAACACAGGGGATTTATGGCTACACCTTC	CATSDFQTQGIYGYTF	16	TRBV24-1	TRBJ1-2	-	TRBD1
TGTGCCAGCAGCCCAGGACTACGTGAAGCTTTCTTT	CASSPGLREAFF	12	TRBV7-8	TRBJ1-1	-	-
TGTGCCAGCGGGGGGCGCGGCACAGTGAAGTTCTTC	CASGGRGTVKFF	12	TRBV2	TRBJ2-1	few	-
TGTGCCAGCAGTTTATCCGCAGGGGGCGCTTTTGGCTACACCTTC	CASSLSAGGAFGYTF	15	TRBV28	TRBJ1-2	few	TRBD1
TGTGCCAGCAGCCCAGACAGTGCCTCAAGGAACAATGAGCAGTTCTTC	CASSPDSASRNNEQFF	16	TRBV7-2	TRBJ2-1	-	-
TGCAGTGCTAGAGATAGTGGGGGGCTCTACGAGCAGTACTTC	CSARDSGGLYEQYF	14	TRBV20-1	TRBJ2-7	-	-
TGCGCCAGCAGGTCCGGGACAGGGTCTTCAGATACGCAGTATTTT	CASRSGTGSSDTQYF	15	TRBV5-1	TRBJ2-3	-	TRBD1
TGTGCCACCAAAACAGGGGGCGGCACAGATACGCAGTATTTT	CATKTGGGTDTQYF	14	TRBV7-3	TRBJ2-3	-	TRBD1
TGTGCCAGCAGCTTTCGGACAGTCGGGGCCTACAATGAGCAGTTCTTC	CASSFRTVGAYNEQFF	16	TRBV7-8	TRBJ2-1	many	-
TGTGCCAGCAGGTTAACCGGGACTAGCGGATACAATGAGCAGTTCTTC	CASRLTGTSGYNEQFF	16	TRBV12-3/TRBV12-4	TRBJ2-1	-	TRBD2
TGCGCCAGCAGCGGAATGGGGGGACAGGGGGTTTTCGATGAGCAGTTCTTC	CASSGMGGQGVFDEQFF	17	TRBV5-1	TRBJ2-1	-	TRBD1
TGTGCCAGCAGTTTGAATCCCCCGGTTAAGAGTGAGCAGTTCTTC	CASSLNPPVKSEQFF	15	TRBV27	TRBJ2-1	few	-
TGTGCCAGCAGCAAACACCTCGGGACAGGGGCCTATGGCTACACCTTC	CASSKHLGTGAYGYTF	16	TRBV7-2	TRBJ1-2	-	TRBD1
TGTGCCGGCACAATGACAGGGCCGAACACTGAAGCTTTCTTT	CAGTMTGPNTEAFF	14	TRBV28	TRBJ1-1	few	TRBD1
TGTGCCAGCCATAGACAGGGTAAATTTTACGAGCAGTACTTC	CASHRQGKFYEQYF	14	TRBV14	TRBJ2-7	few	TRBD1
TGCAGTGCTAGAGATGCGACAGGTGGGAGGGAGACCCAGTACTTC	CSARDATGGRETQYF	15	TRBV20-1	TRBJ2-5	few	-
TGTGCCAGCTCCTTCGGGCAGGACAGCTTGGGCACTGAAGCTTTCTTT	CASSFGQDSLGTEAFF	16	TRBV9	TRBJ1-1	-	-
TGCAGTGCGGTAGTAGAGGTCCTCTACGAGCAGTACTTC	CSAVVEVLYEQYF	13	TRBV20-1	TRBJ2-7	-	-
TGTGCCAGCAGAGGGGACCTTGGGCAGTACTTC	CASRGDLGQYF	11	TRBV27	TRBJ2-7	-	-
TGTGCCAGCAGCCCTACTTCGAACATTCAGTACTTC	CASSPTSNIQYF	12	TRBV7-2	TRBJ2-4	-	-
TGCAGTGCTAAGCCTCTATATAAAGGGGGACCTAGCTCCTACGAGCAGTACTTC	CSAKPLYKGGPSSYEQYF	18	TRBV20-1	TRBJ2-7	-	-
TGTGCCAGCAAGGGACCGGCTTCCTACGAGCAGTACTTC	CASKGPASYEQYF	13	TRBV12-3/TRBV12-4	TRBJ2-7	many	-
TGCGCCAGCAGCCAAGAGGTCGCGCCCACTGAAGCTTTCTTT	CASSQEVAPTEAFF	14	TRBV4-1	TRBJ1-1	few	-
TGCAGCGTCCAGGGTGGAGGTGGCCAGCCCCAGCATTTT	CSVQGGGGQPQHF	13	TRBV29-1	TRBJ1-5	many	-
TGTGCCAGCAGCTCCGGACAGGATGGAGAGCAGTACTTC	CASSSGQDGEQYF	13	TRBV5-4	TRBJ2-7	-	TRBD1
TGTACTAGTGGTTTGGAGGGACAGACCCGCCCTCCTCTCTACGAGCAGTACTTC	CTSGLEGQTRPPLYEQYF	18	TRBV12-5	TRBJ2-7	many	-
TGTGCCAGCTCATCACTCATGACCGGGACAGGGGTCGCCTACGAGCAGTACTTC	CASSSLMTGTGVAYEQYF	18	TRBV18	TRBJ2-7	many	TRBD1
TGTGCCAGCAGCTGGCAGGGGGTTCGGGGGTCAGATACGCAGTATTTT	CASSWQGVRGSDTQYF	16	TRBV5-5	TRBJ2-3	-	-
TGTGCCAGCAGCCCCAGCCCAGGGGCGCGGTGGGAGCAGTACTTC	CASSPSPGARWEQYF	15	TRBV7-8	TRBJ2-7	few	-
TGTGCCAGCAGTCGAAGACTAGCGGGGGGGTCTTGGACCCAGTTCTTC	CASSRRLAGGSWTQFF	16	TRBV11-2	TRBJ2-1	-	TRBD2
TGCAGTGCTAGGGGGACAGGGTTTAGCAATCAGCCCCAGCATTTT	CSARGTGFSNQPQHF	15	TRBV20-1	TRBJ1-5	-	TRBD1
TGTGCCAGCACCCGGGGACAGGGTGGGTCAGATACGCAGTATTTT	CASTRGQGGSDTQYF	15	TRBV14	TRBJ2-3	-	TRBD1
TGTGCCAGCAGCCCAACGTTGATGGGTGAAAAACTGTTTTTT	CASSPTLMGEKLFF	14	TRBV7-9	TRBJ1-4	many	-
TGTGCCAGCAGCGCCCGGTACGAGGGAGGCCAAGAGACCCAGTACTTC	CASSARYEGGQETQYF	16	TRBV9	TRBJ2-5	many	-
TGCGCCAGCAGCTTGGGCTCAGCGGGGGCGGCAGATACGCAGTATTTT	CASSLGSAGAADTQYF	16	TRBV5-1	TRBJ2-3	-	TRBD2
TGTGCCAGTAGTATCGTAGTTGGGCGGGGGGGCCTCCCCTACAATGAGCAGTTCTTC	CASSIVVGRGGLPYNEQFF	19	TRBV19	TRBJ2-1	-	TRBD2
TGTGCCTGGAGCGCATGGGGACTAGCGGTCAACCAAGAGACCCAGTACTTC	CAWSAWGLAVNQETQYF	17	TRBV30	TRBJ2-5	-	TRBD2
TGTGCCAGCAGTTTAAAGGGAACAGGGTCGCTTAATCAGCCCCAGCATTTT	CASSLKGTGSLNQPQHF	17	TRBV28	TRBJ1-5	-	-
TGTGCCAGCAGGGATCAGGGTCATACTGAAGCTTTCTTT	CASRDQGHTEAFF	13	TRBV12-3/TRBV12-4	TRBJ1-1	-	-
TGTGCCAGCAGCTCCCTTAGACTCACACGTCCCGGGACAGTAGCTAACTATGGCTACACCTTC	CASSSLRLTRPGTVANYGYTF	21	TRBV11-1	TRBJ1-2	few	TRBD1
TGTGCCATCAGTGAGGAGACGGGGAGTAACACCGGGGAGCTGTTTTTT	CAISEETGSNTGELFF	16	TRBV10-3	TRBJ2-2	-	-
TGTGCCAGCAGTATAGGGGCCTACGAGCAGTACTTC	CASSIGAYEQYF	12	TRBV12-3/TRBV12-4	TRBJ2-7	many	-
TGTGCCAGCAGCCCACCCGGACTAGCGGGGAGCACAGATACGCAGTATTTT	CASSPPGLAGSTDTQYF	17	TRBV7-9	TRBJ2-3	many	TRBD2
TGTGCCGGCAGCGGACTAGCGGGGGGCCTCACAGATACGCAGTATTTT	CAGSGLAGGLTDTQYF	16	TRBV9	TRBJ2-3	-	TRBD2